What follows are 8 T cell receptor beta chains derived from one specimen sequenced in a study of T cell responses to AZD1222 COVID-19 vaccine. TCRdb's table, derived via immunoSEQ multiplex PCR, lists solely in-frame clones and lacks some. Found here are approximately 100,000 clones, roughly 86% of them singletons; the top ten hold 1.2% to 1.5%. Sequencing used peripheral blood, obtained on day 0 of AZD1222 vaccination. Receptors were obtained from an adult in good health.

The V call is TRBV12-3 or TRBV12-4, the J call TRBJ1-4; TRBD1 might be the D (6 bases). The CDR3 is 12 amino acids. V lost 7 bases to trimming and J lost 7 bases, with 10 bases between them. CDR3 DNA sequence: TGTGCCAGCATTTCGGACAGTGAAAAACTGTTTTTT. It specifies CASISDSEKLFF.

The chain is built from TRBV11-2 and TRBJ2-3; D is perhaps TRBD1 (5 bases). CDR3 length equals 14 residues. V was clipped by 5 bases and J by 5 bases, with 14 bases between them. CDR1 is SGHAT, CDR2 FQNNGV, per germline. The CDR3 spells CASSPAGWGDTQYF. The CDR3, as DNA: TGTGCCAGCAGCCCGGCAGGGTGGGGAGATACGCAGTATTTT. Full variable domain (missing parts from reference TRBV11-2 and TRBJ2-3): EAGVAQSPRYKIIEKRQSVAFWCNPISGHATLYWYQQILGQGPKLLIQFQNNGVVDDSQLPKDRFSAERLKGVDSTLKIQPAKLEDSAVYLCASSPAGWGDTQYFGPGTRLTVL.

The rearrangement uses TRBV6-5 and TRBJ2-7; tentative D call: TRBD1 (6 bases). The V end lost 6 bases, the J end lost 3 bases, and 12 bases lay between the germline ends. There are 13 residues in the CDR3. Looked up from germline, CDR1 is MNHEY and CDR2 is SVGAGI. The CDR3 nucleotides are TGTGCCAGCAGCCGGGACAAGGACTACGAGCAGTACTTC. Encoded protein: CASSRDKDYEQYF.

The rearrangement joins TRBV11-3 to TRBJ2-3, with a tentative D call TRBD1 (5 bases). Germline V gives CDR1 SGHNT, CDR2 YENEEA. The CDR3 sequence is 15 residues long. V shed 2 bases and J shed 4 bases, with 13 bases lying between them. The CDR3 here is CASSLRAGLADTQYF. CDR3 DNA sequence: TGTGCCAGCAGCTTAAGAGCAGGGCTTGCAGATACGCAGTATTTT.

This chain connects TRBV19 to TRBJ2-7; D unclear. Looked up from germline, CDR1 is LNHDA and CDR2 is SQIVND (reference sequence). Trimming took off 3 bases at V and 6 bases at J, with 15 bases between the two ends. This CDR3 is 14 amino acids long. The CDR3 protein is CASSIARPLGEQYF. The CDR3 nucleotides read TGTGCCAGTAGTATCGCACGCCCCCTCGGCGAGCAGTACTTC.

The rearrangement links TRBV27 to TRBJ1-2; TRBD1 agrees at 9 bases. This CDR3 contains 14 residues. The J segment lost 8 bases and the V segment lost 6 bases, leaving 10 bases of the junction unmatched. Germline lookup yields CDR1 MNHEY and CDR2 SMNVEV (reference sequence). CDR3 sequence: CASSRGQGNRGYTF. The CDR3 region has the DNA TGTGCCAGCAGCCGAGGACAGGGGAATAGGGGCTACACCTTC.

This clone was counted a few times. The chain carries TRBV5-4 and TRBJ2-7; 9 positions agree with TRBD2. Trimming at V came to 4 bases and at J to 4 bases, leaving 15 bases not matched to a gene. Germline values: CDR1 SGHNT, CDR2 YYREEE (reference sequence). This CDR3 has 17 amino acids. CDR3 protein: CASSPVSGSGSLYEQYF. The CDR3 nucleotides are TGTGCCAGCAGCCCGGTGTCAGGTAGCGGGAGTCTGTACGAGCAGTACTTC. Combining the CDR3 with reference TRBV5-4 and TRBJ2-7 gives the whole variable domain ETGVTQSPTHLIKTRGQQVTLRCSSQSGHNTVSWYQQALGQGPQFIFQYYREEENGRGNFPPRFSGLQFPNYSSELNVNALELDDSALYLCASSPVSGSGSLYEQYFGPGTRLTVT.

The chain links TRBV27 to TRBJ2-7; 7 bases map to TRBD2. Looked up from germline, CDR1 is MNHEY and CDR2 is SMNVEV (reference sequence). This CDR3 region has 17 residues. Trimming at V came to 0 bases and at J to 5 bases, leaving 13 bases not matched to a gene. CDR3 residues: CASSLSHGTTAPDEQYF. The CDR3, as DNA: TGTGCCAGCAGTTTATCCCACGGGACTACGGCTCCGGACGAGCAGTACTTC.